Sequencing of this TCR beta chain was carried out in a study of OX40 agonist ivuxolimab in advanced cancers. About the research overall: Ivuxolimab doses were 0.01, 0.1, 0.3, 1.5, 3 or 10 mg/kg every 2 weeks. Three patients got partial responses; one had hepatocellular carcinoma and two had cutaneous melanoma.

Method: immunoSEQ multiplex PCR; TCRdb's copy keeps in-frame clones and lacks some. The table shows some 42,000 clones, with 85% to 90% occurring only once. There are 13 residues in the CDR3. Germline V gene data show CDR1 as LNHNV and CDR2 as YYDKDF (reference sequence). With 0 bases removed from V and 1 base from J, the gap between germline ends came to 4 bases. This sequence was found in an adult with an advanced solid tumor such as melanoma, head and neck, liver or kidney cancer. Here the sequenced sample was CD4+ or CD8+ T cells sorted from blood, taken in a trial of the OX40 agonist ivuxolimab. The chain combines TRBV15 with TRBJ2-7; D is undetermined. The CDR3 protein is CATSRDRSYEQYV. The CDR3 bases are TGTGCCACCAGCAGAGACAGATCCTACGAGCAGTACGTC.